This entry describes one TCR beta chain. Its antigen remains unknown. This sample stems from a study of shared clonotypes between healthy human individuals. Study information: Three CD4 naive, three CD4 memory, two CD8 naive and one CD8 memory plate were used per donor.

Only Caucasian adults living in Nashville, Tennessee served as donors. Study results and limitations: Non-shared clonotypes had lower generation probabilities than those shared by all four donors. Relative to memory subsets, naive subsets generally showed larger estimated richness.

Repertoires were generated with immunoSEQ multiplex PCR, while TCRdb's copy carries only in-frame clones and drops some. The sample contains 600,000 to 750,000 clones, about two thirds of which appear only once. This receptor was taken from a woman in her 30s in good health. The sequenced sample consisted of memory CD4+ T cells sorted from blood. The subset was: CD45RA-negative fraction.

The chain's CDR3 is CASSSTGKFEETQYF. CDR3 in DNA: TGCGCCAGCAGCTCCACAGGGAAATTTGAAGAGACCCAGTACTTC. The gene calls are TRBV5-1 and TRBJ2-5; possibly TRBD1 for D (6 bases). V lost 3 bases and J 3 bases, leaving 15 bases between the germline ends. The germline gives CDR1 SGHRS, CDR2 YFSETQ. The CDR3 runs to 15 residues.